These 29 T cell receptor beta chains came from one sample sequenced in a study of blood T cell repertoires in COVID-19. Assay: immunoSEQ multiplex PCR; the TCRdb copy retains only in-frame clones and omits some. This table holds around 200,000 clones, around four fifths found once. The sequencing input was peripheral blood. All receptors derive from a man in his forties or fifties with active or convalescent COVID-19.

The chain links TRBV6-6 to TRBJ2-2; 11 bases fit TRBD2. Germline V gene sequence: CDR1 MNHNY, CDR2 SVGAGI (reference sequence). This CDR3 region has 15 residues. The J segment lost 3 bases and the V segment lost 6 bases, leaving 3 bases of the junction unmatched. The DNA for the CDR3 is TGTGCCAGCAGGCATAGCGGGAGGGACACCGGGGAGCTGTTTTTT. Its translation is CASRHSGRDTGELFF.

The chain joins TRBV7-3 to TRBJ2-7; no clear D gene. The V and J ends lost 2 bases and 6 bases respectively, with 11 bases between them. CDR1 and CDR2 from the germline V gene are SGHTA and FQGTGA. The CDR3 runs to 13 residues. DNA for the CDR3: TGTGCCAGCAGCTTACTAACTGGTGGCGAGCAGTACTTC. It specifies CASSLLTGGEQYF.

The chain carries TRBV5-1 and TRBJ2-7; tentatively, D is TRBD2 (8 bases). The CDR3 runs 16 residues. Trimming shortened V by 0 bases and J by 4 bases, and 17 bases separated the two germline ends. The germline V gene has CDR1 SGHRS and CDR2 YFSETQ. The CDR3 coding sequence is TGCGCCAGCAGCTTGGTAGCGGGGACAGCCGATTACGAGCAGTACTTC. Protein: CASSLVAGTADYEQYF.

In its sample, this clone was seen a few times. The J gene is TRBJ1-4, the V gene TRBV5-4; D might be TRBD1 (5 bases). The CDR3 sequence is 15 residues long. V dropped 4 bases and J dropped 0 bases, with 10 bases sitting between them. The germline V gene has CDR1 SGHNT and CDR2 YYREEE (reference sequence). The DNA of the CDR3 is TGTGCCAGCAGCCCAGGGCTTGCAACTAATGAAAAACTGTTTTTT. Amino acid sequence: CASSPGLATNEKLFF.

The gene calls are TRBV19 and TRBJ2-7, with 10 positions matching TRBD2. Unmatched junction bases numbered 7, after V lost 6 bases and J lost 2 bases. In germline, CDR1 is LNHDA, CDR2 SQIVND (reference sequence). The CDR3 consists of 15 residues. The CDR3 bases are TGTGCCAGTAGCAACATAGCGGGAGGCACCTACGAGCAGTACTTC. This sequence encodes CASSNIAGGTYEQYF.

V gene TRBV3-1 (or the pseudogene TRBV3-2) combines with J gene TRBJ2-2; 11 nucleotides line up with TRBD2. The CDR3 spans 21 residues. The germline gives CDR1 LGHDT, CDR2 YNNKEL (reference sequence). V gave up 0 bases and J gave up 0 bases; unmatched junction bases: 12. CDR3 nucleotides: TGTGCCAGCAGCCAAGATATTCTACTAGCGGGAGTGACGTCGAACACCGGGGAGCTGTTTTTT. As protein: CASSQDILLAGVTSNTGELFF.

The V call is TRBV11-2, the J call TRBJ2-7, with 10 bases aligning to TRBD2. Per germline, CDR1 SGHAT and CDR2 FQNNGV. V trimming: 1 base; J trimming: 8 bases; junction bases outside the gene matches: 8. This CDR3 has 15 residues. The CDR3 nucleotides are TGTGCCAGCAGCTTAGGGGGCCTAGCGGGGGTCCAGCAGTACTTC. Its protein is CASSLGGLAGVQQYF.

The chain employs TRBV28 and TRBJ1-2; 7 bases are shared with TRBD1. The CDR3 loop spans 16 amino acids. Germline V gives CDR1 MDHEN, CDR2 SYDVKM. Trimming cost V 2 bases and J 4 bases; bases outside gene matches: 10. The CDR3 is CASSLAPRQGSYGYTF. CDR3 nucleotide sequence: TGTGCCAGCAGTTTAGCCCCCAGACAGGGCTCCTATGGCTACACCTTC.

The chain links TRBV19 to TRBJ1-6; the D is unclear. This CDR3 region has 12 residues. Germline V gives CDR1 LNHDA, CDR2 SQIVND (reference sequence). Trimming stripped 6 bases from V and 8 bases from J, with 8 bases between. The CDR3 spells CASSRQDSPLHF. The DNA for the CDR3 is TGTGCCAGTAGCAGGCAGGATTCACCCCTCCACTTT.

V is TRBV6-5 and J is TRBJ2-2; possible D gene TRBD2, 6 bases. CDR1 and CDR2 from the germline V gene are MNHEY and SVGAGI. V was pared by 2 bases and J by 4 bases, with 14 bases between. This CDR3 has 16 residues. In DNA, the CDR3 is TGTGCCAGCAGTTACCCAGCGGGTCAGAGCACCGGGGAGCTGTTTTTT. Translation gives CASSYPAGQSTGELFF.

V usage is TRBV4-1 and J usage is TRBJ2-1; weak D call: TRBD1 (6 bases). V was pared by 4 bases and J by 4 bases, with 11 bases between. This CDR3 region has 14 residues. The germline V gene has CDR1 MGHRA and CDR2 YSYEKL. The CDR3 is CASSLRDTYNEQFF. The DNA for the CDR3 is TGCGCCAGCAGCCTCCGGGACACATACAATGAGCAGTTCTTC.

V and J are TRBV9 and TRBJ2-1; 8 nucleotides match TRBD2. The germline V gene encodes CDR1 SGDLS and CDR2 YYNGEE. V lost 0 bases, J lost 7 bases, and 12 bases stayed unmatched. This CDR3 spans 17 amino acids. The CDR3 is CASSVAGGVWLKNEQFF. The CDR3 bases are TGTGCCAGCAGCGTAGCGGGAGGGGTTTGGCTGAAAAATGAGCAGTTCTTC.

Regarding this clone: The sample holds other DNA sequences that translate to the same CDR3. This sequence joins TRBV15 and TRBJ2-5, with D hard to call. Germline CDR1 reads LNHNV; CDR2 reads YYDKDF (reference sequence). There are 12 residues in the CDR3. The ends were cut back, 0 bases at V and 5 bases at J, with 4 bases in the middle. Here the CDR3 DNA reads TGTGCCACCAGCAGAGATATCGAGACCCAGTACTTC. This translates into CATSRDIETQYF.

The genes are TRBV20-1 and TRBJ2-7; 11 nucleotides match TRBD2. V shed 3 bases, J shed 3 bases, and the junction held 4 bases outside the gene matches. This CDR3 has 14 residues. Germline-derived CDR1 and CDR2 are DFQATT and SNEGSKA (reference sequence). The CDR3 is CSASPSGGNYEQYF. CDR3 coding DNA: TGCAGTGCTAGTCCTAGCGGGGGGAACTACGAGCAGTACTTC.

The sample holds one count of this clone. V gene TRBV15 combines with J gene TRBJ1-4, with D perhaps matching TRBD1 (5 bases). V lost 1 base and J lost 3, with 15 bases in between. This CDR3 spans 17 amino acids. CDR1 is LNHNV, CDR2 YYDKDF, per germline (reference sequence). CDR3 region: CATSRGGRASPNEKLFF. Written as DNA, the CDR3 is TGTGCCACCAGCAGAGGGGGCAGGGCCTCCCCTAATGAAAAACTGTTTTTT.

In nucleotides, the CDR3 is TGTGCCAGCAGCCATTCGTACGGCCAAGAGACCCAGTACTTC. Protein: CASSHSYGQETQYF. The chain carries TRBV3-1 (or the pseudogene TRBV3-2) and TRBJ2-5; D not resolved. Germline assignment: CDR1 LGHDT and CDR2 YNNKEL (reference sequence). The CDR3 extends over 14 amino acids. V was clipped by 3 bases and J by 1 base, with 9 bases between them.

This clone was seen just once. The gene calls are TRBV5-1 and TRBJ1-3, with 8 bases that match TRBD1. V was pared by 0 bases and J by 0 bases, with 2 bases of the junction left unmatched. The CDR3 loop spans 16 amino acids. Germline V gene lookup returns CDR1 SGHRS and CDR2 YFSETQ. CDR3 coding DNA: TGCGCCAGCAGCTTGGGGACAGGGAGCTCTGGAAACACCATATATTTT. As protein: CASSLGTGSSGNTIYF.

The V gene is TRBV12-3 or TRBV12-4, the J gene TRBJ1-3; D may be TRBD1 (5 bases). V gave up 4 bases and J gave up 8 bases, with 9 bases separating them. The CDR3 contains 12 residues. CDR3 bases: TGTGCCAGCAGTTACTCGGGGGACACCATATATTTT. This encodes CASSYSGDTIYF.

This chain uses TRBV6-5 with TRBJ1-2; 7 nucleotides agree with TRBD1. V gave up 6 bases and J gave up 1 base; unmatched junction bases: 5. The CDR3 contains 14 residues. Germline loops: CDR1 MNHEY, CDR2 SVGAGI. CDR3 bases: TGTGCCAGCAGCCGGGGACAGTATAACTATGGCTACACCTTC. This sequence encodes CASSRGQYNYGYTF.

The rearrangement uses TRBV28 and TRBJ2-4; 9 bases line up with TRBD1. Losses at the gene ends were 6 bases for V and 4 bases for J; bases not matched to a gene: 7. The CDR3 consists of 15 residues. CDR1 is MDHEN, CDR2 SYDVKM, per germline. CDR3 sequence reads: CASRPGQGTKNIQYF. The CDR3 DNA sequence: TGTGCCAGCAGGCCAGGACAGGGGACAAAAAACATTCAGTACTTC. The full variable domain, in which reference TRBV28 and TRBJ2-4 provide the parts outside the CDR3, is DVKVTQSSRYLVKRTGEKVFLECVQDMDHENMFWYRQDPGLGLRLIYFSYDVKMKEKGDIPEGYSVSREKKERFSLILESASTNQTSMYLCASRPGQGTKNIQYFGAGTRLSVL.

V usage is TRBV7-6 and J usage is TRBJ1-2; possibly TRBD1 for D (6 bases). Per the germline V gene, CDR1 is SGHVS and CDR2 is FNYEAQ. There are 15 residues in the CDR3. Trimming removed 5 bases at V and 4 bases at J, with 17 bases between. The DNA for the CDR3 is TGTGCCAGCAGCCCCCTGATCGGGGGGGCCTATGGCTACACCTTC. Its translation is CASSPLIGGAYGYTF.

In its sample, this clone was seen once. This chain uses TRBV6-5 with TRBJ2-2; tentatively, D is TRBD2 (6 bases). The V gene lost 6 bases and the J gene lost 4 bases, with 15 bases spanning the gap. CDR1 MNHEY and CDR2 SVGAGI come from the germline V gene. This CDR3 is 15 amino acids long. Written as DNA, the CDR3 is TGTGCCAGCAGGGGGATTGGCGGGGTCACCGGGGAGCTGTTTTTT. It translates to CASRGIGGVTGELFF.

The V gene is TRBV15, the J gene TRBJ1-5; 7 nucleotides match TRBD1. V trimming: 3 bases; J trimming: 1 base; junction bases outside the gene matches: 3. Germline CDR1 and CDR2: LNHNV and YYDKDF (reference sequence). The CDR3 is made up of 15 amino acids. CDR3 region: CATSSNRGSNQPQHF. Written as DNA, the CDR3 is TGTGCCACCAGCAGTAACAGGGGAAGCAATCAGCCCCAGCATTTT.

The chain employs TRBV7-2 and TRBJ2-5, with no clear D. Germline V gene sequence: CDR1 SGHTA, CDR2 FQGNSA. The CDR3 loop spans 15 amino acids. Trimming removed 4 bases at V and 5 bases at J, with 17 bases between. CDR3 residues: CASSSAGGPEETQYF. The CDR3 bases are TGTGCCAGCAGCTCGGCTGGCGGTCCAGAGGAGACCCAGTACTTC.

The J gene is TRBJ1-1, the V gene TRBV12-3 or TRBV12-4; no definite D call. The CDR3 loop spans 11 amino acids. Between the trimmed V and J ends, which lost 4 bases and 11 bases, there was a span of 11 bases. The CDR3: CASSYEVCAFF. CDR3 nucleotide sequence: TGTGCCAGCAGTTACGAGGTTTGCGCTTTCTTT.

J is TRBJ1-4 and V is TRBV9, with D perhaps TRBD1 (5 bases). Trimming cost V 0 bases and J 0 bases, with 9 bases left between them. This CDR3 spans 16 amino acids. Germline V lookup: CDR1 SGDLS, CDR2 YYNGEE. The CDR3 DNA follows: TGTGCCAGCAGCGTAGGGACATTCACAACTAATGAAAAACTGTTTTTT. Amino acids: CASSVGTFTTNEKLFF.

The J gene is TRBJ2-3, the V gene TRBV5-1; D is perhaps TRBD2 (5 bases). Trimming took off 3 bases at V and 6 bases at J, with 17 bases between the two ends. Germline CDR1 and CDR2: SGHRS and YFSETQ. This CDR3 contains 15 residues. The CDR3 DNA is TGCGCCAGCAGCTCCACACTTGCTAGAGGGGATACGCAGTATTTT. It specifies CASSSTLARGDTQYF.

This clone was observed once. This chain joins TRBV10-1 and TRBJ2-7; 8 bases match TRBD1. The germline V gene encodes CDR1 WNHNN and CDR2 SYGVQD (reference sequence). The CDR3 is made up of 14 amino acids. V gave up 8 bases and J gave up 2 bases; unmatched junction bases: 8. The CDR3 DNA reads as TGCGCCAGCTCCTCCGGGACAGGCACCTACGAGCAGTACTTC. Translated, it gives CASSSGTGTYEQYF.

J is TRBJ1-2 and V is TRBV7-9, with D possibly matching TRBD1 (6 bases). With 6 bases removed from V and 4 bases from J, the gap between germline ends came to 18 bases. This CDR3 comprises 15 residues. Germline V gene data show CDR1 as SEHNR and CDR2 as FQNEAQ (reference sequence). CDR3 nucleotide sequence: TGTGCCAGCAGTGTCGGGACACCGACCTTCTATGGCTACACCTTC. It yields the protein CASSVGTPTFYGYTF. Full variable domain (rest looked up from reference TRBV7-9 and TRBJ1-2): DTGVSQNPRHKITKRGQNVTFRCDPISEHNRLYWYRQTLGQGPEFLTYFQNEAQLEKSRLLSDRFSAERPKGSFSTLEIQRTEQGDSAMYLCASSVGTPTFYGYTFGSGTRLTVV.